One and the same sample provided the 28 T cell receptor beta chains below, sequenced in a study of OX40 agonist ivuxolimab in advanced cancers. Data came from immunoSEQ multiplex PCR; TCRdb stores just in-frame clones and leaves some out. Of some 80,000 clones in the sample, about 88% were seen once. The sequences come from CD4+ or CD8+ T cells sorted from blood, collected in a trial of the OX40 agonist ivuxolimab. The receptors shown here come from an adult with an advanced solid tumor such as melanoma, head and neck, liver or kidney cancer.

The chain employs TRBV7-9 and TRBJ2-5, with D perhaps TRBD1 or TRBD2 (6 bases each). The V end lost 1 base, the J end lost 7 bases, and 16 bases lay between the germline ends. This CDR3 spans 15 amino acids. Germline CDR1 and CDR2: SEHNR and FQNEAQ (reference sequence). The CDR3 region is CASSLEIGGERTQYF. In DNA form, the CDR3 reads TGTGCCAGCAGCTTAGAAATCGGGGGCGAGAGGACCCAGTACTTC.

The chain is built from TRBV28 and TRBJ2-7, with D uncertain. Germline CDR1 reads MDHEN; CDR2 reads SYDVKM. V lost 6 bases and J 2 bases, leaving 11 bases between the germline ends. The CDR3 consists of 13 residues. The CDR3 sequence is CASRKGSTYEQYF. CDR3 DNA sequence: TGTGCCAGCAGAAAGGGCAGTACCTACGAGCAGTACTTC.

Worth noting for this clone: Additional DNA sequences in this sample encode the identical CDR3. The DNA for the CDR3 is TGTGCCAGCAGCGTAGTCCCGGGGTCTGGAAACACCATATATTTT. Residues: CASSVVPGSGNTIYF. The V call is TRBV9, the J call TRBJ1-3; D ambiguous. V dropped 0 bases and J dropped 1 base, with 8 bases sitting between them. Germline values: CDR1 SGDLS, CDR2 YYNGEE. This CDR3 comprises 15 residues. The variable domain in full, with the rest retrieved from reference TRBV9 and TRBJ1-3, is DSGVTQTPKHLITATGQRVTLRCSPRSGDLSVYWYQQSLDQGLQFLIQYYNGEERAKGNILERFSAQQFPDLHSELNLSSLELGDSALYFCASSVVPGSGNTIYFGEGSWLTVV.

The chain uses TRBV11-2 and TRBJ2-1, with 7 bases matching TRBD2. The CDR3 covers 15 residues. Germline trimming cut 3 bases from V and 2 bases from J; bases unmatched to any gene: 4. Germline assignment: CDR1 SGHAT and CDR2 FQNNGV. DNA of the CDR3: TGTGCCAGCAGCTTGATGCGGGGGACCTACAATGAGCAGTTCTTC. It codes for CASSLMRGTYNEQFF.

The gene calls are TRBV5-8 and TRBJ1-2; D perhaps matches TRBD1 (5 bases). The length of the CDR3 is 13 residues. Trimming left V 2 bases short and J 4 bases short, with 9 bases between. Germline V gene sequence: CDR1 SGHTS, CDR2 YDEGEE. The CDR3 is CASSFAQGYGYTF. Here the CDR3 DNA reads TGTGCCAGCAGCTTCGCCCAGGGCTATGGCTACACCTTC.

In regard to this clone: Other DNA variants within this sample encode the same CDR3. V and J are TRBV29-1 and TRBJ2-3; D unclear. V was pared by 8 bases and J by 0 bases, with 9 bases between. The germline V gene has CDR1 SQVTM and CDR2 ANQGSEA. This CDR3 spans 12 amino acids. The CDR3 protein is CSTDSSTDTQYF. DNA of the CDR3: TGCAGCACTGACTCAAGCACAGATACGCAGTATTTT.

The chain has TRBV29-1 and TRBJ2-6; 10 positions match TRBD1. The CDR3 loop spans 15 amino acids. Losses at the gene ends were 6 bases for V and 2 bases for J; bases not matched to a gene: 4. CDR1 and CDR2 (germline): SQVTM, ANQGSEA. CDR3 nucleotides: TGCAGCGTAGGACAGGGGGTCGCTGGGGCCAACGTCCTGACTTTC. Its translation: CSVGQGVAGANVLTF.

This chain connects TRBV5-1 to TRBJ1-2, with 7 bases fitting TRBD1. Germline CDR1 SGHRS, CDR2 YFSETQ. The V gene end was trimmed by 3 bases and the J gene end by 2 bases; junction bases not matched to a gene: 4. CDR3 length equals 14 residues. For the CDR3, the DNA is TGCGCCAGCAGCTACACGGGACAGAACTATGGCTACACCTTC. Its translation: CASSYTGQNYGYTF.

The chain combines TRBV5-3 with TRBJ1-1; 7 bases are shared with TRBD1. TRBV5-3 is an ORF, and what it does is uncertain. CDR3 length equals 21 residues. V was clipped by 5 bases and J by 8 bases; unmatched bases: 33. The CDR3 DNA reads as TGTGCCAGAAGTCACCCAGGAGGAGGCTTGGACAGGAGGGAAGTGGATGGGGAAGCTTTCTTT. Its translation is CARSHPGGGLDRREVDGEAFF.

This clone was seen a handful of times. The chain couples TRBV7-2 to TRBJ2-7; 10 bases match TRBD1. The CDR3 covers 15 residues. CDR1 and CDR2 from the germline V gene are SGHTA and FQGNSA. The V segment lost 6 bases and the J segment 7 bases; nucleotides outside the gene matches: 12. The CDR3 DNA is TGTGCCAGCAGTTCAAGGGGACAGGGGCGCGGGGAGCAGTACTTC. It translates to CASSSRGQGRGEQYF.

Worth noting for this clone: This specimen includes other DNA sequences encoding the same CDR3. In DNA, the CDR3 is TGTGCCAGCAGTTATGAAGGCTCGTATGGCTACACCTTC. Translating it yields CASSYEGSYGYTF. The chain is built from TRBV6-5 and TRBJ1-2; no definite D call. The CDR3 is 13 amino acids. Germline loops: CDR1 MNHEY, CDR2 SVGAGI. Trimming left V 3 bases short and J 5 bases short, with 10 bases between.

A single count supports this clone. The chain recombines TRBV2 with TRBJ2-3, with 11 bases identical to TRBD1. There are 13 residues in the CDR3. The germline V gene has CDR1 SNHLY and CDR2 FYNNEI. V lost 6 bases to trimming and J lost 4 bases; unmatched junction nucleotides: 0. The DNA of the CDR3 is TGTGCCAGCAGGGGACAGGGGGCAGATACGCAGTATTTT. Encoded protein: CASRGQGADTQYF.

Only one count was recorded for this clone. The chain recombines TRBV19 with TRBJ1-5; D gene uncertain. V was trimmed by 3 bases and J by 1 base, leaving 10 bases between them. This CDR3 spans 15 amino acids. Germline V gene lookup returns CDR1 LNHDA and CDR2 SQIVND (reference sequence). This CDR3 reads CASSIPVGSNQPQHF. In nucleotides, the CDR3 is TGTGCCAGTAGTATTCCCGTGGGGAGCAATCAGCCCCAGCATTTT.

CDR3 bases: TGTGCCAGCACTCCACAGGACAACTCTGGAAACACCATATATTTT. Its protein is CASTPQDNSGNTIYF. The chain recombines TRBV6-1 with TRBJ1-3; TRBD1 is a possible D gene (5 bases). Trimming removed 7 bases at V and 0 bases at J, with 13 bases between. CDR1 is MNHNS and CDR2 is SASEGT in the germline V gene. The CDR3 spans 15 residues.

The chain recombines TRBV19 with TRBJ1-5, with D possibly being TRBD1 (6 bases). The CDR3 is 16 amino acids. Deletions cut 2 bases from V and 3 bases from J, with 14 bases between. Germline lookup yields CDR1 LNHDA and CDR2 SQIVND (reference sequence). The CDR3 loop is CASSISAGGDNQPQHF. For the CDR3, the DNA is TGTGCCAGTAGTATATCGGCCGGGGGCGACAATCAGCCCCAGCATTTT.

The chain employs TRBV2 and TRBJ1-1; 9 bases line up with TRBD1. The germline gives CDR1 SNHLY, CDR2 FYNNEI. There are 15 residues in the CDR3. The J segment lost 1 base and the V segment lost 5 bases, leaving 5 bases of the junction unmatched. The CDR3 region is CASSRDRASNTEAFF. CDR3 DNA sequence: TGTGCCAGCAGTCGGGACAGGGCGTCGAACACTGAAGCTTTCTTT.

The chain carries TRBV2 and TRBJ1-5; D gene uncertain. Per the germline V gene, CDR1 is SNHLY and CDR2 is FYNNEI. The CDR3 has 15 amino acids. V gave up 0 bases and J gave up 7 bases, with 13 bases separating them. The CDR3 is CASSEALGSGQPQHF. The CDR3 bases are TGTGCCAGCAGTGAAGCGTTGGGCTCCGGGCAGCCCCAGCATTTT.

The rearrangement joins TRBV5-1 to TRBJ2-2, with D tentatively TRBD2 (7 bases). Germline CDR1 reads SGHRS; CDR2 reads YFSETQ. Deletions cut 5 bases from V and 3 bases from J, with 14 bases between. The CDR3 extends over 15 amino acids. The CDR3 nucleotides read TGCGCCAGCAGACCGGGGGGCGCGGACACCGGGGAGCTGTTTTTT. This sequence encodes CASRPGGADTGELFF.

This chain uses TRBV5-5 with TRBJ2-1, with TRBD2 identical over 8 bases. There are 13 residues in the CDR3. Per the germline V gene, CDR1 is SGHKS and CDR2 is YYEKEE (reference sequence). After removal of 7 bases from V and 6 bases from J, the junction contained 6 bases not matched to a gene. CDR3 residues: CASRNSGTNEQFF. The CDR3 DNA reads TGTGCCAGCCGAAATAGCGGGACCAATGAGCAGTTCTTC.

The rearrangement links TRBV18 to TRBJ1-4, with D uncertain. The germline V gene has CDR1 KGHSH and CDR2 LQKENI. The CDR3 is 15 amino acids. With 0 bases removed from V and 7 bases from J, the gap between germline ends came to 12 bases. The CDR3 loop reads CASSPPAQSSEKLFF. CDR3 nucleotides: TGTGCCAGCTCACCACCGGCGCAGAGTAGTGAAAAACTGTTTTTT.

CDR3 residues: CASGRGSSEQYF. The CDR3 DNA follows: TGTGCCAGCGGTAGGGGGTCCTCGGAGCAGTACTTC. The V gene is TRBV7-8, the J gene TRBJ2-7, with a weak D call TRBD1 (6 bases). Trimming removed 8 bases at V and 7 bases at J, with 15 bases between. The CDR3 runs 12 residues. Germline V gives CDR1 SGHVS, CDR2 FQNEAQ.

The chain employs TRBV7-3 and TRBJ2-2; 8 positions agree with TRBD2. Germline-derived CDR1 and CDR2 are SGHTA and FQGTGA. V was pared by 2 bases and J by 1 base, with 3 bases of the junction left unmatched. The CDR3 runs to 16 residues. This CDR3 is CASSLYTSGNTGELFF. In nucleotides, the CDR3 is TGTGCCAGCAGCTTATATACTAGCGGGAACACCGGGGAGCTGTTTTTT.

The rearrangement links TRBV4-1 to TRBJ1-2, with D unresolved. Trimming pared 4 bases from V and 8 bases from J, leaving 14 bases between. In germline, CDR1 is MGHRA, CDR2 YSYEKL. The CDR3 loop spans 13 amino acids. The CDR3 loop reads CASSLELRRGYTF. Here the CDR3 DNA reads TGCGCCAGCAGCCTAGAGCTTAGGCGGGGCTACACCTTC.

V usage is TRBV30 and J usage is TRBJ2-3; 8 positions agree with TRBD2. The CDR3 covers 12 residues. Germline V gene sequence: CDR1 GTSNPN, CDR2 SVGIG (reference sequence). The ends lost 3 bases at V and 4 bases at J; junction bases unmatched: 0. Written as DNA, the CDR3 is TGTGCCTGGAGGACTAGCGCAGATACGCAGTATTTT. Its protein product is CAWRTSADTQYF.

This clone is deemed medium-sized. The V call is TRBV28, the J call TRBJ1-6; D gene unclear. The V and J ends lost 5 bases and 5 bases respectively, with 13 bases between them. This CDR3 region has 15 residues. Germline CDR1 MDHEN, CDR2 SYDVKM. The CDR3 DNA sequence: TGTGCCAGCAGTCGGAAATCGGGGAATAATTCACCCCTCCACTTT. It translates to CASSRKSGNNSPLHF.

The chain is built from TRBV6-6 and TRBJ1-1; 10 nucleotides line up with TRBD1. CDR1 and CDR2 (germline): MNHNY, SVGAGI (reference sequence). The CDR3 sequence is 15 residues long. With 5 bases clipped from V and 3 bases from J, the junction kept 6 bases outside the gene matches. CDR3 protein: CASSAVDRGHTEAFF. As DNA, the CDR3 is TGTGCCAGCAGTGCGGTTGACAGGGGGCACACTGAAGCTTTCTTT.

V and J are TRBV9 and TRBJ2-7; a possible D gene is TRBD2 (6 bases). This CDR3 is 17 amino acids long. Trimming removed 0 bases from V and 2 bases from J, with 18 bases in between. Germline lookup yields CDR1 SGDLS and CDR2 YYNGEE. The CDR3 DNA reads TGTGCCAGCAGCGTAGCTTTGATGATAGCGGATACCTACGAGCAGTACTTC. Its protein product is CASSVALMIADTYEQYF. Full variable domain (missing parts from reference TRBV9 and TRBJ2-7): DSGVTQTPKHLITATGQRVTLRCSPRSGDLSVYWYQQSLDQGLQFLIQYYNGEERAKGNILERFSAQQFPDLHSELNLSSLELGDSALYFCASSVALMIADTYEQYFGPGTRLTVT.

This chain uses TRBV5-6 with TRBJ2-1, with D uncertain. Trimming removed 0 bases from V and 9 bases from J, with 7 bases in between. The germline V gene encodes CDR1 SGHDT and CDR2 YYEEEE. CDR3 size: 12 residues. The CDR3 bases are TGTGCCAGCAGCTTGGTAGCAGCTGAGCAGTTCTTC. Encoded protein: CASSLVAAEQFF.